The present TCR beta chain was sequenced within a study of T-cell memory formation after mild COVID-19. Study-wide results and caveats: Whereas later expanders leaned CD4+, clones contracting day 15 to 85 showed a balanced CD4/CD8 makeup. CD4+ clones that contracted lay mainly in CM and EM; CD8+ ones lay in EMRA.

Each CDR3 protein gets one entry after TCRdb re-called the 5' RACE reads with MiXCR. The sample has about 430,000 distinct CDR3 sequences; under 20% are singletons. As regards this clonotype: Antigen unknown.

Trimming took off 0 bases at V and 7 bases at J, with 12 bases between the two ends. The CDR3 spans 14 residues. Per the germline V gene, CDR1 is MNHEY and CDR2 is SVGEGT. The sequenced material came from PBMCs or a T cell subset sorted from them (not recorded which). V and J are TRBV6-2 or TRBV6-3 and TRBJ2-5, with D possibly TRBD2 on 6 matching bases. The TCR comes from a man aged 18 to 29 who had mild COVID-19 (a few samples of this study predate the infection). Cell type and time point are not known. The CDR3 region is CASSYSRGSGTQYF. CDR3 DNA sequence: TGTGCCAGCAGTTACTCCCGGGGGTCTGGGACCCAGTACTTC.